The rows below give T cell receptor beta chains drawn from one sample of a study of blood T cell repertoires in COVID-19. Clones were sequenced by immunoSEQ multiplex PCR, and TCRdb holds only the in-frame ones, with some missing. The sample gives approximately 150,000 clones, approximately 86% of which show up once; less than 2% is in the top ten. Sequenced sample: peripheral blood. All receptors derive from a man aged 65 to 85 with acute or convalescent COVID-19. Both conserved end residues are part of each CDR3. The order of the fields is clone size, J gene, D gene, V gene, CDR3 length, CDR3 DNA, CDR3 protein. The D gene is left open where the match is weak. The size entry is marked missing in some rows and otherwise reads once, few, many or a size class.

>-|TRBJ1-5|TRBD1|TRBV9|15
TGTGCCAGCAGCGGCCCCGGACAGGCTTATCAGCCCCAGCATTTT
CASSGPGQAYQPQHF
>-|TRBJ2-7|TRBD2|TRBV3-1/TRBV3-2|16
TGTGCCAGCAGCCATGGACTAGCGGGAGAATCCTACGAGCAGTACTTC
CASSHGLAGESYEQYF
>-|TRBJ1-1|-|TRBV5-5|17
TGTGCCAGCAGCTTCTCTATTGGCAGGTGGAAGAACACTGAAGCTTTCTTT
CASSFSIGRWKNTEAFF
>-|TRBJ1-5|TRBD1|TRBV6-5|15
TGTGCCAGCAGTCGGACAGGGGGCGGCAATCAGCCCCAGCATTTT
CASSRTGGGNQPQHF
>once|TRBJ2-6|-|TRBV11-2|14
TGTGCCAGCAGCTTAGTTAGTGGGGCCAACGTCCTGACTTTC
CASSLVSGANVLTF
>-|TRBJ1-5|-|TRBV19|14
TGTGCCAGCCAGTGGGGGGATCCTAATCAGCCCCAGCATTTT
CASQWGDPNQPQHF
>once|TRBJ1-5|-|TRBV5-1|14
TGCGCCAGCAGCTTAGAGGGTCACAATCAGCCCCAGCATTTT
CASSLEGHNQPQHF
>-|TRBJ1-1|-|TRBV7-9|15
TGTGCCAGCAGCTTCCCGCCAGGAAAGAACACTGAAGCTTTCTTT
CASSFPPGKNTEAFF
>-|TRBJ1-2|-|TRBV28|15
TGTGCCAGCAGTTTAAACCCTGAATCCACATATGGCTACACCTTC
CASSLNPESTYGYTF
>-|TRBJ2-1|-|TRBV7-3|16
TGTGCCAGCAGCTTAAATCCCCAGATTCGGGGTAATGAGCAGTTCTTC
CASSLNPQIRGNEQFF
>-|TRBJ1-1|-|TRBV7-9|11
TGTGCCAGCAGTATGAACACTGAAGCTTTCTTT
CASSMNTEAFF
>-|TRBJ1-2|-|TRBV3-1/TRBV3-2|14
TGTGCCAGCAGCCAAGAAGGAGTGGGCTATGGCTACACCTTC
CASSQEGVGYGYTF
>few|TRBJ1-1|-|TRBV7-9|13
TGTGCCAGCAGCTTAGGACAGAACACTGAAGCTTTCTTT
CASSLGQNTEAFF
>-|TRBJ2-2|TRBD1|TRBV7-3|16
TGTGCCAGCAGCGTAACGACAGGGGTCAACACCGGGGAGCTGTTTTTT
CASSVTTGVNTGELFF
>-|TRBJ2-1|TRBD1|TRBV10-1|12
TGCGCCAGCAGGCAAGGGACAGGGATGGAGTTCTTC
CASRQGTGMEFF
>-|TRBJ1-5|-|TRBV3-1/TRBV3-2|16
TGTGCCAGCAGCCAAGGGGGAGGGGAAGGGCATCAGCCCCAGCATTTT
CASSQGGGEGHQPQHF
>-|TRBJ1-6|-|TRBV3-1/TRBV3-2|14
TGTGCCAGCAGCCAAGATATCGGGGATTCACCCCTCCACTTT
CASSQDIGDSPLHF
>few|TRBJ2-5|-|TRBV4-1|14
TGCGCCAGCAGCCAAGGGACAAGCCAAGAGACCCAGTACTTC
CASSQGTSQETQYF
>-|TRBJ1-1|-|TRBV7-9|14
TGTGCCAGCAGGGTAGCTTTGGGGGCTACTGAAGCTTTCTTT
CASRVALGATEAFF
>-|TRBJ1-4|TRBD1|TRBV2|15
TGTGCCAGCAGTGGTCAACAGGGGGCTGGAGAAAAACTGTTTTTT
CASSGQQGAGEKLFF
>-|TRBJ2-2|TRBD1|TRBV5-6|17
TGTGCCAGCAGCTTGGGGAACAGGGGGCGTTACACCGGGGAGCTGTTTTTT
CASSLGNRGRYTGELFF
>-|TRBJ2-7|TRBD1|TRBV28|15
TGTGCCAGCAGTTCTACCGGGACAGGGGGGTACGAGCAGTACTTC
CASSSTGTGGYEQYF
>-|TRBJ2-1|TRBD2|TRBV19|16
TGTGCCAGTAGTACTCCCGGGACTAGCGCCCACAATGAGCAGTTCTTC
CASSTPGTSAHNEQFF
>-|TRBJ2-7|-|TRBV7-9|14
TGTGCCAGCAGCTGGATGGGGAGGAACTACGAGCAGTACTTC
CASSWMGRNYEQYF
>-|TRBJ1-5|-|TRBV5-8|15
TGTGCCAGCAGCTTAATGGGGGGTAGCAATCAGCCCCAGCATTTT
CASSLMGGSNQPQHF
>-|TRBJ1-2|-|TRBV28|13
TGTGCCACTGCGAGGACAGCTAACTATGGCTACACCTTC
CATARTANYGYTF
>-|TRBJ1-2|-|TRBV11-2|12
TGTGCCAGCAGCTTAGGTACTCATGGCTACACCTTC
CASSLGTHGYTF
>-|TRBJ2-3|TRBD2|TRBV24-1|14
TGTGCCACCAGTGAAGCGGGACTCACAGATACGCAGTATTTT
CATSEAGLTDTQYF
>-|TRBJ1-3|TRBD1|TRBV7-8|14
TGTGCCAGCAGCCACAGGGGGCAAGGGTACACCATATATTTT
CASSHRGQGYTIYF
>-|TRBJ2-6|-|TRBV4-1|16
TGCGCCAGCAAGGAGTGGGGGGGGCCTGGGGCCAACGTCCTGACTTTC
CASKEWGGPGANVLTF
>-|TRBJ2-2|-|TRBV5-1|13
TGCGCCAGCAGCTTGGCTGGAGACTCGGTCCTGTTTTTT
CASSLAGDSVLFF
>-|TRBJ2-3|-|TRBV4-1|14
TGCGCCAGCACCCGGCAGGATACCACAGATACGCAGTATTTT
CASTRQDTTDTQYF
>-|TRBJ2-1|TRBD1|TRBV27|15
TGTGCCAGCAGTTTGCCGGGACAGGGCGTAAATGAGCAGTTCTTC
CASSLPGQGVNEQFF
>-|TRBJ2-3|-|TRBV21-1|14
TGTGCCAGCACCAAGAGGGGGAACGGAGATACGCAGTATTTT
CASTKRGNGDTQYF
>-|TRBJ1-5|TRBD1|TRBV24-1|16
TGTGCCACCAGTGATGGGACAGGGTATAGCAATCAGCCCCAGCATTTT
CATSDGTGYSNQPQHF
>-|TRBJ1-5|TRBD1|TRBV4-1|16
TGCGCCAGCAGCCAGCAGGGGGCCGGGGGCAATCAGCCCCAGCATTTT
CASSQQGAGGNQPQHF
>-|TRBJ2-7|-|TRBV3-1/TRBV3-2|15
TGTGCCAGCAGCACAGGGAAGGCCCCAGGCCACGAGCAGTACTTC
CASSTGKAPGHEQYF
>-|TRBJ2-7|-|TRBV10-1|12
TGCGCCAGCAGTGAGTCTCTGAGAGAGCAGTACTTC
CASSESLREQYF
>-|TRBJ2-3|-|TRBV24-1|14
TGTGCCACTGGAGGGCAGGAACCCACAGATACGCAGTATTTT
CATGGQEPTDTQYF
>-|TRBJ1-2|TRBD1|TRBV6-4|13
TGTGCCAGCAGGGGGACAGATAACTATGGCTACACCTTC
CASRGTDNYGYTF
>-|TRBJ2-4|TRBD2|TRBV5-6|15
TGTGCCAGCAGCTTGGCTAGCGGAGCCAAAAACATTCAGTACTTC
CASSLASGAKNIQYF
>-|TRBJ1-1|-|TRBV4-2|16
TGTGCCAGCAGCCAAGGAGGCGGGGGGCAGTACGCTGAAGCTTTCTTT
CASSQGGGGQYAEAFF
>-|TRBJ1-1|-|TRBV7-9|15
TGTGCCAGCAGCTTAGGAGACAGGCGGAGCACTGAAGCTTTCTTT
CASSLGDRRSTEAFF
>-|TRBJ1-1|TRBD1|TRBV28|16
TGTGCCAGCAGTTTAAGCCAGGGGGTAGGGGACGCTGAAGCTTTCTTT
CASSLSQGVGDAEAFF
>-|TRBJ2-1|-|TRBV14|15
TGTGCCAGCAGCCGGGTTCCAGGGGCTAACAATGAGCAGTTCTTC
CASSRVPGANNEQFF
>-|TRBJ1-1|-|TRBV28|15
TGTGCCAGCAGTAACTCAGCAGGGGTCAGAGGTGAAGCTTTCTTT
CASSNSAGVRGEAFF